This is a list of T cell receptor beta chains from one sample in a study of CD8 T cells in Susac syndrome. TCRdb reprocessed the immunoSEQ multiplex PCR reads with MiXCR, giving one entry per CDR3 protein. The sample contains 350,000 to 550,000 distinct CDR3 sequences, more than 80% of which appear only once. The specimen sequenced was CD8+ T cells from PBMCs. These receptors were obtained from a human donor with multiple sclerosis. Each CDR3 is given with its conserved first and last residue. Each record gives: clone size, D gene, J gene, V gene, CDR3 protein, CDR3 DNA. A D gene is named only where the DNA matches it firmly. Size values are once, few and many counts, or a class for expanded clones, and some rows have none.

>-|-|TRBJ1-6|TRBV27
CASRGGEFGNNSPLHF
TGTGCCAGCAGGGGGGGGGAATTCGGTAATAATTCACCCCTCCACTTT
>-|-|TRBJ2-7|TRBV5-4
CASSLAGTTSLYEQYF
TGTGCCAGCAGCTTGGCCGGGACAACCTCCCTCTACGAGCAGTACTTC
>-|TRBD2|TRBJ2-7|TRBV4-1
CASSPPGSGDYEQYF
TGCGCCAGCAGCCCCCCCGGTAGCGGGGACTACGAGCAGTACTTC
>-|-|TRBJ2-1|TRBV4-1
CASSQGGHEQFF
TGCGCCAGCAGCCAAGGGGGGCATGAGCAGTTCTTC
>-|-|TRBJ2-3|TRBV4-1
CASSFIGTSFLF
TGCGCCAGCAGCTTCATCGGGACGTCCTTTCTATTT
>-|-|TRBJ2-7|TRBV12-2
CASRLGGPGPPSYEQYF
TGTGCAAGTCGCTTAGGGGGCCCAGGGCCCCCCTCCTACGAGCAGTACTTC
>-|-|TRBJ2-7|TRBV2
CASKIMYGHEQYF
TGTGCCAGCAAGATTATGTACGGTCACGAGCAGTACTTC
>-|-|TRBJ1-2|TRBV15
CATSRDHRDLHYGYTF
TGTGCCACCAGCAGAGATCACCGGGACTTGCACTATGGCTACACCTTC
>-|TRBD1|TRBJ2-7|TRBV7-6
CASSAGTGNEQYF
TGTGCCAGCAGCGCCGGGACAGGGAACGAGCAGTACTTC
>-|-|TRBJ1-2|TRBV28
CASTFSYGGKDYTF
TGTGCCAGCACTTTCTCCTACGGAGGGAAAGACTACACCTTC
>-|-|TRBJ2-1|TRBV4-1
CASSHEPGTGPLNEQFF
TGCGCCAGCAGCCATGAGCCCGGGACTGGACCACTCAATGAGCAGTTCTTC
>-|-|TRBJ2-3|TRBV28
CASSLLRPGADTQYF
TGTGCCAGCAGTTTACTAAGACCAGGGGCAGATACGCAGTATTTT
>once|-|TRBJ1-2|TRBV29-1
CSVVGVSFYGYTF
TGCAGCGTTGTGGGGGTTTCTTTCTATGGCTACACCTTC
>once|-|TRBJ2-7|TRBV6-1
CASGRASAYVEQYF
TGTGCCAGCGGACGGGCTAGTGCGTACGTTGAGCAGTACTTC
>-|TRBD1|TRBJ2-7|TRBV27
CASSGQGGLYEQYF
TGTGCCAGCTCGGGACAGGGTGGTCTCTACGAGCAGTACTTC
>-|-|TRBJ2-7|TRBV2
CASSESPSEPYEQYF
TGTGCCAGCAGTGAGTCTCCTAGCGAGCCCTACGAGCAGTACTTC
>-|TRBD2|TRBJ2-1|TRBV5-4
CASSLGLDGYNEQFF
TGTGCCAGCAGCCTGGGACTAGATGGCTACAATGAGCAGTTCTTC
>once|-|TRBJ2-3|TRBV24-1
CATRKDSTDTQYF
TGTGCCACCAGAAAGGACAGCACAGATACGCAGTATTTT
>once|TRBD1|TRBJ1-1|TRBV5-6
CASSRDRVRIEAFF
TGTGCCAGCAGCAGGGACAGGGTAAGGATTGAAGCTTTCTTT
>-|-|TRBJ1-1|TRBV18
CASSPRLDGMNTEAFF
TGTGCCAGCTCACCGAGACTAGACGGGATGAACACTGAAGCTTTCTTT
>-|TRBD2|TRBJ2-1|TRBV29-1
CSAGSGTEQFF
TGCAGCGCCGGAAGCGGGACCGAGCAGTTCTTC
>-|-|TRBJ2-1|TRBV4-1
CASSQAARGEGYNEQFF
TGCGCCAGCAGCCAAGCCGCCCGGGGAGAGGGCTACAATGAGCAGTTCTTC
>-|TRBD1|TRBJ1-4|TRBV9
CASSGEGGLANEKLFF
TGTGCCAGCAGCGGCGAAGGGGGCTTGGCTAATGAAAAACTGTTTTTT
>once|-|TRBJ1-2|TRBV5-1
CASSLRLNYGYTF
TGCGCCAGCAGCTTGCGGCTTAACTATGGCTACACCTTC
>-|-|TRBJ2-5|TRBV7-9
CASSLADTGETQYF
TGTGCCAGCAGCTTAGCTGACACGGGAGAGACCCAGTACTTC
>-|-|TRBJ2-5|TRBV7-9
CASSSPGFGETQYF
TGTGCCAGCAGCTCCCCAGGGTTTGGAGAGACCCAGTACTTC
>-|-|TRBJ2-1|TRBV5-1
CASSQEGGWTNEQFF
TGCGCCAGCAGCCAGGAAGGGGGGTGGACCAATGAGCAGTTCTTC
>-|-|TRBJ2-5|TRBV5-5
CASSLGGDKYF
TGTGCCAGCAGCTTGGGCGGCGATAAGTACTTC
>-|-|TRBJ1-1|TRBV20-1
CSASKVHEAGTEAFF
TGCAGTGCTAGTAAGGTCCACGAAGCGGGCACTGAAGCTTTCTTT
>few|TRBD1|TRBJ2-7|TRBV29-1
CSVAGTGATYEQYF
TGCAGCGTCGCCGGGACAGGGGCTACCTACGAGCAGTACTTC
>-|-|TRBJ1-2|TRBV6-5
CASSWSSGGSYGYTF
TGTGCCAGCAGTTGGTCCTCGGGGGGGTCCTATGGCTACACCTTC
>-|-|TRBJ2-7|TRBV6-1
CASSEAGDISSYEQYF
TGTGCCAGCAGTGAAGCGGGGGATATCAGCTCCTACGAGCAGTACTTC
>once|-|TRBJ2-7|TRBV20-1
CSASDKPAYEQYF
TGCAGTGCGTCGGACAAACCAGCCTACGAGCAGTACTTC
>-|-|TRBJ1-5|TRBV12-3/TRBV12-4
CASSLGVYSNQPQHF
TGTGCCAGCAGTTTGGGAGTATATAGCAATCAGCCCCAGCATTTT
>-|-|TRBJ2-7|TRBV5-6
CASSLQGISHEQYF
TGTGCCAGCAGCTTACAGGGTATATCCCACGAGCAGTACTTC
>-|TRBD2|TRBJ2-1|TRBV5-4
CASSFGWGQRTSGRENEQFF
TGTGCCAGCAGCTTTGGGTGGGGACAGAGAACTAGCGGGAGGGAAAATGAGCAGTTCTTC
>-|TRBD2|TRBJ2-1|TRBV30
CAPLGGANEQFF
TGTGCCCCCCTCGGGGGGGCAAATGAGCAGTTCTTC
>few|-|TRBJ2-7|TRBV12-3/TRBV12-4
CASSSGVRVHEQYF
TGTGCCAGCAGCTCGGGGGTCAGGGTTCACGAGCAGTACTTC
>-|-|TRBJ1-1|TRBV6-5
CASSDNSVVNTEAFF
TGTGCCAGCAGTGACAACAGTGTCGTGAACACTGAAGCTTTCTTT
>-|-|TRBJ1-4|TRBV30
CAWSVRSTNEKLFF
TGTGCCTGGAGTGTACGGTCGACTAATGAAAAACTGTTTTTT
>few|-|TRBJ2-1|TRBV29-1
CSVDSDSSSYNEQFF
TGCAGCGTTGATTCGGACAGTAGCTCCTACAATGAGCAGTTCTTC
>-|TRBD2|TRBJ2-3|TRBV5-1
CARSFRGGASTDTQYF
TGCGCCAGATCGTTCCGGGGGGGTGCTAGCACAGATACGCAGTATTTT
>-|TRBD2|TRBJ2-1|TRBV3-1
CASSPRDYGSSYNEQFF
TGTGCCAGCAGCCCCAGGGACTACGGGAGCTCCTACAATGAGCAGTTCTTC
>-|-|TRBJ2-3|TRBV27
CASSQTGSQYF
TGTGCCAGCAGTCAGACAGGATCGCAGTATTTT
>-|-|TRBJ1-5|TRBV19
CASTTTQLNQPQHF
TGTGCCAGTACAACGACACAGCTAAATCAGCCCCAGCATTTT
>few|-|TRBJ2-1|TRBV27
CASSPGGSLNNEQFF
TGTGCCAGCAGTCCAGGTGGTAGTTTAAACAATGAGCAGTTCTTC
>-|-|TRBJ1-4|TRBV20-1
CSAQIPGPRGEKLFF
TGCAGTGCCCAGATTCCGGGTCCAAGGGGGGAAAAACTGTTTTTT